The next 27 T cell receptor beta chains were all read from a single sample in a study of read filtering for tumor transcriptome and immune sequencing. The library was built from approximately 400 ng RNA with molecular barcoded adaptors for alpha/delta and beta/gamma chains. MiXCR was run by TCRdb on the reads, yielding one entry per CDR3 protein. Found here are 130,000 or so distinct CDR3 sequences, under 15% of them singletons; the top ten hold under 9%. The sample comprised a population of CD138-negative cells sorted from bone marrow. The origin of the receptors is a donor older than 35 with multiple myeloma.

This chain links TRBV18 with TRBJ2-7, with a weak D call TRBD1 (6 bases). Per the germline V gene, CDR1 is KGHSH and CDR2 is LQKENI. The length of the CDR3 is 17 residues. Trimming removed 0 bases at V and 5 bases at J, with 20 bases between. CDR3 loop: CASSPPNNRDKFDEQYF. As DNA, the CDR3 is TGTGCCAGCTCACCACCTAATAACCGGGACAAGTTCGACGAGCAGTACTTC.

At least ten counts were recorded for this clonotype. The CDR3 here is CSERRERVPRDYEQYF. The CDR3 nucleotides are TGCAGCGAGCGGCGGGAGAGAGTCCCGAGAGACTACGAGCAGTACTTC. V usage is TRBV29-1 and J usage is TRBJ2-7; TRBD2 aligns across 7 bases. The CDR3 runs to 16 residues. Germline CDR1 is SQVTM and CDR2 is ANQGSEA. The trim removed 7 bases at V and 3 bases at J, leaving 18 bases unmatched.

This clonotype came up many times. V is TRBV19 and J is TRBJ2-7; D possibly corresponds to TRBD1 (7 bases). The CDR3 loop spans 14 amino acids. The germline gives CDR1 LNHDA, CDR2 SQIVND (reference sequence). The V and J ends lost 6 bases and 1 base respectively, with 13 bases between them. CDR3 sequence (DNA): TGTGCCAGTAGCGCGGGACAGCGATCCTACGAGCAGTACTTC. Translated, it gives CASSAGQRSYEQYF.

The table lists this clonotype with many counts. The chain joins TRBV12-3 or TRBV12-4 to TRBJ2-5, with D possibly TRBD2 on 5 matching bases. The length of the CDR3 is 13 residues. V gave up 5 bases and J gave up 0 bases, with 7 bases separating them. The CDR3 DNA is TGTGCCAGCAGTCCGGACTACCAAGAGACCCAGTACTTC. It encodes CASSPDYQETQYF.

This clonotype was seen more than once but under ten times. With a much larger clone just one base away, this may be a read error. This chain uses TRBV19 with TRBJ1-5; TRBD1 matches 9 bases. Germline-derived CDR1 and CDR2 are LNHDA and SQIVND (reference sequence). CDR3 length equals 14 residues. The CDR3 reads CAGSWTGEGQPQHF. The DNA of the CDR3 is TGTGCCGGTAGCTGGACAGGGGAAGGTCAGCCCCAGCATTTT.

The chain combines TRBV5-1 with TRBJ2-5, with D unresolved. V lost 0 bases and J 5 bases, leaving 17 bases between the germline ends. In germline, CDR1 is SGHRS, CDR2 YFSETQ. The CDR3 runs to 16 residues. Written as DNA, the CDR3 is TGCGCCAGCAGCTTGGAGTTTCCCGAGGTGGGGGAGACCCAGTACTTC. It yields the protein CASSLEFPEVGETQYF.

This clonotype occurred many times. This chain connects TRBV5-1 to TRBJ2-1, with 11 bases identical to TRBD2. This CDR3 is 17 amino acids long. The V gene's germline CDR1 is SGHRS and CDR2 YFSETQ. Unmatched junction bases numbered 7, after V lost 0 bases and J lost 5 bases. This CDR3 is CASSLVGTSGFDNEQFF. As DNA, the CDR3 is TGCGCCAGCAGCTTGGTAGGGACTAGCGGTTTCGACAATGAGCAGTTCTTC.

This clonotype was counted ten times or more. The chain combines TRBV12-5 with TRBJ1-2; D remains ambiguous. Germline CDR1 reads LGHNT; CDR2 reads FRNRAP. The length of the CDR3 is 12 residues. V was pared by 7 bases and J by 0 bases, with 6 bases between. CDR3 nucleotide sequence: TGTGCTAGTGAGGTCTCTAACTATGGCTACACCTTC. It specifies CASEVSNYGYTF.

To note about this clonotype: A read error is possible here, since a much larger clone lies one base away. The CDR3 loop reads CASSLEGGYTDTQYF. For the CDR3, the DNA is TGTGCCAGCAGCTTAGAGGGAGGGTACACAGATACGCAGTATTTT. V and J are TRBV7-2 and TRBJ2-3, with TRBD2 matching over 7 bases. Trimming removed 1 base from V and 2 bases from J; junction bases left unmatched: 3. In germline, CDR1 is SGHTA, CDR2 FQGNSA. This CDR3 comprises 15 residues.

In this sample, this clonotype turned up many times. The V gene is TRBV20-1, the J gene TRBJ1-1; D may be TRBD1 (6 bases). CDR1 DFQATT and CDR2 SNEGSKA come from the germline V gene (reference sequence). V was trimmed by 5 bases and J by 5 bases, leaving 18 bases between them. This CDR3 spans 14 amino acids. The CDR3, as DNA: TGCAGTGCTCTCTTGGAGTCCACAGGGACTGAAGCTTTCTTT. It encodes CSALLESTGTEAFF.

The V call is TRBV10-1, the J call TRBJ2-1; D uncertain. The germline gives CDR1 WNHNN, CDR2 SYGVQD (reference sequence). This CDR3 region has 12 residues. Trimming removed 2 bases from V and 9 bases from J, with 8 bases in between. The CDR3 loop is CASSEPVPEQFF. DNA for the CDR3: TGCGCCAGCAGTGAGCCCGTCCCTGAGCAGTTCTTC.

As for this clonotype: This could be a read error, since a much larger clone is one nucleotide away. CDR3 in amino acids: CASTYRSTNAGELFF. In DNA form, the CDR3 reads TGTGCCAGCACATATAGATCAACTAACGCCGGGGAGCTGTTTTTT. This chain uses TRBV18 with TRBJ2-2, with D hard to call. This CDR3 region has 15 residues. The ends were cut back, 8 bases at V and 6 bases at J, with 19 bases in the middle. Germline V lookup: CDR1 KGHSH, CDR2 LQKENI.

This clonotype was detected a few times. Just one base apart from a much larger clone, this may be a read error. Given the absence of the conserved phenylalanine or tryptophan at the CDR3 end, a read error is likely. The V and J genes are TRBV13 and TRBJ1-1, with a possible D match to TRBD1 (6 bases). The CDR3 runs to 11 residues. Germline CDR1 PRHDT, CDR2 FYEKMQ (reference sequence). V shed 5 bases and J shed 7 bases, with 8 bases lying between them. This chain's CDR3 is CASSQDSEAFL. In DNA form, the CDR3 reads TGTGCCAGCAGCCAGGACAGTGAAGCTTTCTTA.

J is TRBJ1-3 and V is TRBV9, with D possibly matching TRBD1 (6 bases). CDR1 and CDR2 from the germline V gene are SGDLS and YYNGEE. CDR3 length: 16 amino acids. V lost 0 bases, J lost 3 bases, and 13 bases lay in between. The CDR3 nucleotides are TGTGCCAGCAGCGTAGTCGGGGGGGCGAGTGGAAACACCATATATTTT. Protein sequence: CASSVVGGASGNTIYF. The full variable domain, completed using reference TRBV9 and TRBJ1-3, is DSGVTQTPKHLITATGQRVTLRCSPRSGDLSVYWYQQSLDQGLQFLIQYYNGEERAKGNILERFSAQQFPDLHSELNLSSLELGDSALYFCASSVVGGASGNTIYFGEGSWLTVV.

This clonotype was observed a few times. This CDR3 is CSVGSMNTEAFF. The CDR3 region has the DNA TGCAGTGTGGGCAGCATGAACACTGAAGCTTTCTTT. The genes are TRBV20-1 and TRBJ1-1, with D unresolved. CDR3 length: 12 residues. Per germline, CDR1 DFQATT and CDR2 SNEGSKA (reference sequence). With 7 bases removed from V and 0 bases from J, the gap between germline ends came to 9 bases.

This clonotype was seen a handful of times. The chain couples TRBV6-2 or TRBV6-3 to TRBJ2-1, with no clear D. V was cut by 7 bases and J by 3 bases, with 16 bases left in between. The CDR3 is 15 residues long. CDR1 is MNHEY and CDR2 is SVGEGT in the germline V gene. CDR3 coding DNA: TGTGCCAGCACCGCCGTAGTTAGAGGCTACAATGAGCAGTTCTTC. It translates to CASTAVVRGYNEQFF.

The sample holds many counts of this clonotype. The chain couples TRBV12-3 or TRBV12-4 to TRBJ2-1, with 14 bases that match TRBD2. This CDR3 spans 15 amino acids. Trimming took 6 bases from V and 6 from J; bases not matched to a gene: 4. The CDR3 region has the DNA TGTGCCAGCAGACCGACTAGCGGGAGGGCCAATGAGCAGTTCTTC. This gives the protein CASRPTSGRANEQFF.

The sample holds many counts of this clonotype. The J gene is TRBJ2-7, the V gene TRBV7-6, with TRBD1 as a possible D gene (6 bases). The CDR3 runs to 15 residues. Germline-derived CDR1 and CDR2 are SGHVS and FNYEAQ. The V gene lost 1 base and the J gene lost 0 bases, with 10 bases spanning the gap. CDR3 coding DNA: TGTGCCAGCAGCTTAGAGGGGGTAAGCTCCTACGAGCAGTACTTC. Protein sequence: CASSLEGVSSYEQYF.

This clonotype came up many times. J is TRBJ2-2 and V is TRBV7-8; no reliable D call. Trimming stripped 5 bases from V and 2 bases from J, with 6 bases between. The CDR3 consists of 13 residues. The V gene's germline CDR1 is SGHVS and CDR2 FQNEAQ. The CDR3 nucleotides read TGTGCCAGCAGCCCTGACAACACCGGGGAGCTGTTTTTT. This translates into CASSPDNTGELFF.

Many counts were recorded for this clonotype. This chain's CDR3 is CASSERGYHEQYF. The CDR3 DNA reads as TGTGCCAGCAGCGAAAGGGGGTATCACGAGCAGTACTTC. The genes are TRBV6-5 and TRBJ2-7, with D possibly being TRBD1 (6 bases). The germline V gene has CDR1 MNHEY and CDR2 SVGAGI. V dropped 6 bases and J dropped 5 bases, with 14 bases sitting between them. The CDR3 has 13 amino acids.

This clonotype has a count of ten or more. The chain combines TRBV6-2 or TRBV6-3 with TRBJ2-4, with a tentative D call TRBD2 (5 bases). Germline CDR1 and CDR2: MNHEY and SVGEGT. The germline V and J ends were trimmed by 5 bases and 6 bases, with 14 bases remaining between them. The CDR3 spans 14 residues. CDR3 protein: CASSKSLGRNIQYF. The CDR3 DNA follows: TGTGCCAGCAGTAAATCCTTGGGGAGAAACATTCAGTACTTC.

There are a few counts of this clonotype. The rearrangement links TRBV6-1 to TRBJ2-4; TRBD2 aligns across 9 bases. Trimming cost V 4 bases and J 2 bases; bases outside gene matches: 6. Germline loops: CDR1 MNHNS, CDR2 SASEGT. CDR3 length: 16 residues. The CDR3 loop is CASSGLAGISKNIQYF. For the CDR3, the DNA is TGTGCCAGCAGTGGCCTAGCGGGAATCTCCAAAAACATTCAGTACTTC.

In this sample, this clonotype turned up many times. V and J are TRBV29-1 and TRBJ2-1; D ambiguous. The ends were cut back, 4 bases at V and 2 bases at J, with 3 bases in the middle. The CDR3 runs 11 residues. Germline V gene lookup returns CDR1 SQVTM and CDR2 ANQGSEA. The CDR3 here is CSVGAYNEQFF. CDR3 coding DNA: TGCAGCGTTGGGGCCTACAATGAGCAGTTCTTC.

This clonotype was recorded at least ten times. As DNA, the CDR3 is TGCAGTGCTAAAGCACCTGAGACCTCCTACGAGCAGTACTTC. This translates into CSAKAPETSYEQYF. The chain carries TRBV20-1 and TRBJ2-7; unclear D gene. CDR1 is DFQATT, CDR2 SNEGSKA, per germline (reference sequence). The CDR3 has 14 amino acids. The germline V and J ends were trimmed by 4 bases and 0 bases, with 13 bases remaining between them.

This clonotype has more than one count but fewer than ten. With a much larger clone just one base away, this may be a read error. V and J are TRBV7-2 and TRBJ1-2, with D possibly being TRBD1 (5 bases). CDR3 size: 13 residues. V was trimmed by 1 base and J by 8 bases, leaving 11 bases between them. Per the germline V gene, CDR1 is SGHTA and CDR2 is FQGNSA. The CDR3 nucleotides read TGTGCCAGCAGCTTAGGGGCAGGGCGCGGCTACACCTTC. Amino acid sequence: CASSLGAGRGYTF. Filled out from reference TRBV7-2 and TRBJ1-2, the complete variable domain reads GAGVSQSPSNKVTEKGKDVELRCDPISGHTALYWYRQSLGQGLEFLIYFQGNSAPDKSGLPSDRFSAERTGGSVSTLTIQRTQQEDSAVYLCASSLGAGRGYTFGSGTRLTVV.

In the case of this clonotype: A read error may explain this, as a much larger clone is one base away. This rearrangement joins TRBV28 to TRBJ2-7, with D perhaps matching TRBD1 or TRBD2 (6 bases each). The CDR3 loop spans 15 amino acids. Germline values: CDR1 MDHEN, CDR2 SYDVKM. The DNA for the CDR3 is TGTACCAGCAGTCCTGGGGGGCCAGAAATAAACGAGCAGTACTTC. This encodes CTSSPGGPEINEQYF.

Comment on this clonotype: A far larger clone differs by one base, so this is likely a read error. The chain uses TRBV6-2 or TRBV6-3 and TRBJ1-1; tentative D call: TRBD1 (6 bases). CDR1 MNHEY and CDR2 SVGEGT come from the germline V gene. Trimming pared 2 bases from V and 1 base from J, leaving 8 bases between. The CDR3 length is 14 residues. CDR3 coding DNA: TGTGCCAGCAGTTACCCGACAGGGAACACTGAAGCTTTCTTT. Protein product: CASSYPTGNTEAFF.